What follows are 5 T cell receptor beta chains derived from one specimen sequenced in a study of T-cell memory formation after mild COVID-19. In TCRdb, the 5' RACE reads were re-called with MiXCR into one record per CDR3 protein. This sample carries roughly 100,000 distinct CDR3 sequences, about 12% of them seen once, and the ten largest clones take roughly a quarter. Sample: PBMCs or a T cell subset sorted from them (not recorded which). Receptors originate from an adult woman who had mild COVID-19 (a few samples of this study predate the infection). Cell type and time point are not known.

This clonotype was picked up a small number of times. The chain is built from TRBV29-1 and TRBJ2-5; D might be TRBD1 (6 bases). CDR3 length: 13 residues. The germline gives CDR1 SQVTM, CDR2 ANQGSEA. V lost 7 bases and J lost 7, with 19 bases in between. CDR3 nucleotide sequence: TGCAGCGCATGGGGGTCAGGGGAGAGGACCCAGTACTTC. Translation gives CSAWGSGERTQYF. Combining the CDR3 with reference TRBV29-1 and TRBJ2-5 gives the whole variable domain SAVISQKPSRDICQRGTSLTIQCQVDSQVTMMFWYRQQPGQSLTLIATANQGSEATYESGFVIDKFPISRPNLTFSTLTVSNMSPEDSSIYLCSAWGSGERTQYFGPGTRLLVL.

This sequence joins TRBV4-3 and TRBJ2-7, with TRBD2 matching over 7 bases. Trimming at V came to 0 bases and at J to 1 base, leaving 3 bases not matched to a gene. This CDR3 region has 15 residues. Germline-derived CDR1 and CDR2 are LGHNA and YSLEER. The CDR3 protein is CASSQDRGDSYEQYF. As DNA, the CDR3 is TGCGCCAGCAGCCAAGATCGGGGGGATTCCTACGAGCAGTACTTC.

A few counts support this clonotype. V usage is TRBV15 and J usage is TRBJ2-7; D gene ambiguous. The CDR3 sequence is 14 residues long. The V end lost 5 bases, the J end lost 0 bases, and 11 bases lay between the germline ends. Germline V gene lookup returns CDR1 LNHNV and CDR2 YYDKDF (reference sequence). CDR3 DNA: TGTGCCACCAGCCAAGAGACAATCTCCTACGAGCAGTACTTC. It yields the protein CATSQETISYEQYF.

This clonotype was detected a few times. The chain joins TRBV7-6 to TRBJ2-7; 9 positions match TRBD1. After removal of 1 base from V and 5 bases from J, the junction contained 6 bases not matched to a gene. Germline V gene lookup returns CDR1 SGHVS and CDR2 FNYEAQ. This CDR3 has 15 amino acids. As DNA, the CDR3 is TGTGCCAGCAGCTTAGGGGGACAGGGAAACCACGAGCAGTACTTC. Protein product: CASSLGGQGNHEQYF. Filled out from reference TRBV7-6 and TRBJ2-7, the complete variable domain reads GAGVSQSPRYKVTKRGQDVALRCDPISGHVSLYWYRQALGQGPEFLTYFNYEAQQDKSGLPNDRFSAERPEGSISTLTIQRTEQRDSAMYRCASSLGGQGNHEQYFGPGTRLTVT.

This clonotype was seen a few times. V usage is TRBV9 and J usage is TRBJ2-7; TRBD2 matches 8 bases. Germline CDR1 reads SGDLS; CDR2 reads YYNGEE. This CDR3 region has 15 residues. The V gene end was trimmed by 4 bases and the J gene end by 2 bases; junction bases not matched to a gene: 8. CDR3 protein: CASSQSGGLPYEQYF. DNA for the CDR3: TGTGCCAGCAGCCAAAGCGGGGGACTGCCCTACGAGCAGTACTTC. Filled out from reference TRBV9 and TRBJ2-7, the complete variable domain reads DSGVTQTPKHLITATGQRVTLRCSPRSGDLSVYWYQQSLDQGLQFLIQYYNGEERAKGNILERFSAQQFPDLHSELNLSSLELGDSALYFCASSQSGGLPYEQYFGPGTRLTVT.